This T cell receptor (beta chain) was documented in a study of glioma-infiltrating T cells after dendritic cell vaccination listed by TCRdb under 2016. Regarding the complete study: The cohort comprised around 15 glioblastoma patients from Phase I and II dendritic cell vaccination trials, 9 newly diagnosed and 6 with recurrent disease. Survival after dendritic cell vaccination was correlated with TCR sequencing metrics, including TIL content and tumor-blood repertoire overlap. The vaccine consisted of monocyte-derived dendritic cells cultured approximately 7 days with IL-4 and GM-CSF, then pulsed overnight with autologous tumor lysate. Between the early 2000s and the early 2010s, patients were given autologous tumor lysate-pulsed dendritic cell vaccination. Patients received three intradermal dendritic cell vaccine injections at biweekly intervals in the arm below the axilla. In glioblastoma patients vaccinated with dendritic cells, deep sequencing of TCR beta CDR3 regions served to measure tumor-infiltrating lymphocyte content and to compare repertoires between tumor and blood.

Using the immunoSEQ assay, TCRB CDR3 regions were amplified from approximately 2.1 micrograms of genomic DNA, or from all available DNA when less than that was on hand. For multiplex PCR, 60 forward primers for TCR V beta segments and 13 reverse primers for J beta segments were used. Synthetic control templates were spiked into each sample at limiting dilution to estimate reads per starting template. The Illumina HiSeq System generated 87 bp sequencing reads. Under the source paper's analysis protocol: PCR and sequencing errors were removed by a nearest neighbor algorithm that merged closely related sequences. TCR overlap was measured as the percentage of unique tumor TCR beta sequences that were also present in the peripheral blood of the same patient. TCRdb retrieved this table from immuneACCESS and kept in-frame rearrangements only. Not all clones are present; in checked studies, unresolved V genes account for under half, and no reason is known for the remainder. That table is the source of V, J and clone size, and D and trimming were worked out from the DNA. Recorded for this sample are about 76,000 clones; around nine tenths of them occurred a single time. In total, the top ten clones hold around 2.4% of the sample.

The study at large found these results: The TCR overlap response model with three groups was called speculative and said to need prospective validation. Higher estimated pretreatment TIL content predicted longer time to progression and overall survival after dendritic cell vaccination. TCR clonality showed no direct relationship with survival, which suggests that a diverse polyclonal response may matter. The cohort was small and heterogeneous, with few patients having full blood and tumor sets and even fewer initial-recurrent tumor pairs.

The time point label corresponds to: after dendritic cell vaccination, including at tumor progression/relapse. Selection of patients required sufficient residual fresh-frozen tumor tissue and over two years of available survival data. Molecular status otherwise varied across the glioblastoma patients, but none of them carried an isocitrate dehydrogenase mutation. PBMC collection took place before vaccination, two weeks after the third vaccination, and at tumor progression if progression occurred. The Qiagen DNeasy Blood extraction Kit was used to extract genomic DNA. Worth noting for this clone: Its cognate antigen has yet to be identified. Nothing much larger sits one base from this clone, and base qualities are not available.

Per the germline V gene, LGHNT is the CDR1 and FRNRAP is the CDR2. At the junction V is shortened by 0 bases and J by 2 bases, with 11 bases in between. Counted from cysteine to phenylalanine, this CDR3 has 15 amino acids. The CDR3 DNA has 45 bases and is translated from base 1. The receptor was derived from a human donor with glioblastoma. The chain is assembled from TRBV12-5 and TRBJ2-7; TRBD2 is a weak D gene call, 5 bases matching. The starting material was blood, obtained after dendritic cell vaccination. This receptor has the CDR3 CASGLVQRAAYEQYF. At the DNA level, the sequence is TGTGCTAGTGGTTTGGTACAACGAGCGGCCTACGAGCAGTACTTC.